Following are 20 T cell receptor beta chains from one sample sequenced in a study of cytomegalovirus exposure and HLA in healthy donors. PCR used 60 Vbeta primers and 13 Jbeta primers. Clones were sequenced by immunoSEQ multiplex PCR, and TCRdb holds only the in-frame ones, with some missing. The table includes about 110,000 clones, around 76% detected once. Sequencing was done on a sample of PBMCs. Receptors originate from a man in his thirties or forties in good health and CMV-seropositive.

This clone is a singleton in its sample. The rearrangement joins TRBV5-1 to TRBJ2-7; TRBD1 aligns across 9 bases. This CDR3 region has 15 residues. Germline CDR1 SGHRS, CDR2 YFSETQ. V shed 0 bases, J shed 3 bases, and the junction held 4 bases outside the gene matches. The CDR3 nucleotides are TGCGCCAGCAGCTTGGCCCTGGGACAGGGCTACGAGCAGTACTTC. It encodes CASSLALGQGYEQYF. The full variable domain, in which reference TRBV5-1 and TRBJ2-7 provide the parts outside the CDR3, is KAGVTQTPRYLIKTRGQQVTLSCSPISGHRSVSWYQQTPGQGLQFLFEYFSETQRNKGNFPGRFSGRQFSNSRSEMNVSTLELGDSALYLCASSLALGQGYEQYFGPGTRLTVT.

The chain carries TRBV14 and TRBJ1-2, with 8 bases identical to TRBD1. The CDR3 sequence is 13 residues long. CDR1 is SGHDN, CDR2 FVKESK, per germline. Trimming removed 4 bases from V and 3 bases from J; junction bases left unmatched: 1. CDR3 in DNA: TGTGCCAGCAGCCCGGGACAGGACTATGGCTACACCTTC. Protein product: CASSPGQDYGYTF.

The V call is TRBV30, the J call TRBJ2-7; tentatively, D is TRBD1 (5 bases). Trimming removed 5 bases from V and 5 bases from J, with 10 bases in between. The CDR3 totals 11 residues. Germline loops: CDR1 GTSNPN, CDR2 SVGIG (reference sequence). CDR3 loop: CAWQGTHEQYF. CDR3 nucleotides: TGTGCCTGGCAGGGTACCCACGAGCAGTACTTC.

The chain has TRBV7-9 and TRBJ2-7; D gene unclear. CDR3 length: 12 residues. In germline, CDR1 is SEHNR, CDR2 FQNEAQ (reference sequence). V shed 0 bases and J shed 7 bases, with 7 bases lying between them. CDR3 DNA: TGTGCCAGCAGCTTAGCACAGTTGGAGCAGTACTTC. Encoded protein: CASSLAQLEQYF.

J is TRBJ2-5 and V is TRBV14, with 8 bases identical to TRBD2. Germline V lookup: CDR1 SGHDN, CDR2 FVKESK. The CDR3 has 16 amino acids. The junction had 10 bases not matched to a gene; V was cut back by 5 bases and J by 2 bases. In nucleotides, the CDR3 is TGTGCCAGCAGCGGATGGAGCGGGGGCTTACAAGAGACCCAGTACTTC. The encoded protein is CASSGWSGGLQETQYF.

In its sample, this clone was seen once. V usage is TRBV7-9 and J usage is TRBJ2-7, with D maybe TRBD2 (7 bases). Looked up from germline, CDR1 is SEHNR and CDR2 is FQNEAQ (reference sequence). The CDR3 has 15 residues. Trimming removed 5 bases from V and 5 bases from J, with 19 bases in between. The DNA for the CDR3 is TGTGCCAGCAGCCCCACCCACGGGGGGCAAGACGAGCAGTACTTC. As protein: CASSPTHGGQDEQYF.

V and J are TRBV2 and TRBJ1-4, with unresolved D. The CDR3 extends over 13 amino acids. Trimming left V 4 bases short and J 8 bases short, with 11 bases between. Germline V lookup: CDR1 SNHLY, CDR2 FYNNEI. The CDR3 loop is CASSGQEEEKLFF. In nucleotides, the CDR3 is TGTGCCAGCAGTGGGCAGGAGGAGGAAAAACTGTTTTTT.

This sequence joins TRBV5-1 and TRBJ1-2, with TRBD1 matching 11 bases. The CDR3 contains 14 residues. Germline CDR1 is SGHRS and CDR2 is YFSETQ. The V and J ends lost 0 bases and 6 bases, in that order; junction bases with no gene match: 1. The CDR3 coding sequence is TGCGCCAGCAGCTTGGGGGACAGGGGGAATGGCTACACCTTC. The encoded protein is CASSLGDRGNGYTF.

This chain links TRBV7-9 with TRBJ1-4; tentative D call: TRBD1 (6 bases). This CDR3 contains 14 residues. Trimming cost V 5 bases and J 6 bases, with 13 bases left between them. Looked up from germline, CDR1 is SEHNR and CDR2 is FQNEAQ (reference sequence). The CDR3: CASSDTGYYEKLFF. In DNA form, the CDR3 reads TGTGCCAGCAGCGATACAGGGTACTATGAAAAACTGTTTTTT.

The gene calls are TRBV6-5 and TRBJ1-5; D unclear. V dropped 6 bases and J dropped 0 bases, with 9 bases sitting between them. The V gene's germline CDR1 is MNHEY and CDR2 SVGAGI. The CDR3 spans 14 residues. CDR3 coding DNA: TGTGCCAGCAGGAGCGGCTATAGCAATCAGCCCCAGCATTTT. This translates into CASRSGYSNQPQHF.

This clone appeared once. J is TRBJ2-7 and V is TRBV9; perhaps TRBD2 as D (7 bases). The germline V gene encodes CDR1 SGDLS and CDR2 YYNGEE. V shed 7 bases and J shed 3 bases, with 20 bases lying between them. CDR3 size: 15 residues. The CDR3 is CASSEKGGALYEQYF. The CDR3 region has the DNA TGTGCCAGCTCCGAGAAGGGGGGGGCCCTCTACGAGCAGTACTTC.

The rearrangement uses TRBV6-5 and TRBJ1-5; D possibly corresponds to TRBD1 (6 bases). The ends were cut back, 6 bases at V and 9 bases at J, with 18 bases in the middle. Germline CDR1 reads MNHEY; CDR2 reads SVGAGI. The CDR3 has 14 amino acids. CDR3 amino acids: CASSQNRVQGPQHF. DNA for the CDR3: TGTGCCAGCAGCCAAAACAGGGTTCAGGGGCCCCAGCATTTT.

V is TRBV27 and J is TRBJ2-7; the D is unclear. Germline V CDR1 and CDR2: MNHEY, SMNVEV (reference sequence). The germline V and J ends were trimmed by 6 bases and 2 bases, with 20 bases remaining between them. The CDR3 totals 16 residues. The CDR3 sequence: CASRLKSGREAYEQYF. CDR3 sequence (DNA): TGTGCCAGCAGACTAAAGTCGGGTCGTGAGGCCTACGAGCAGTACTTC.

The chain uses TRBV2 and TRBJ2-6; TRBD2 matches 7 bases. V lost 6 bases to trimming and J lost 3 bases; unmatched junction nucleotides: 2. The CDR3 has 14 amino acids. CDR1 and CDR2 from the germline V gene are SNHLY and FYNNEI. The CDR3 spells CASRGGGGANVLTF. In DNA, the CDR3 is TGTGCCAGCAGGGGCGGGGGTGGGGCCAACGTCCTGACTTTC.

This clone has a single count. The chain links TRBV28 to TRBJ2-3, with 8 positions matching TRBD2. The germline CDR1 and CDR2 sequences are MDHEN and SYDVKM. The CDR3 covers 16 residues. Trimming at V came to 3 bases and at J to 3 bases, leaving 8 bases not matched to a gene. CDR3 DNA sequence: TGTGCCAGCAGTTTCGTGACGGGGGGGCTGACAGATACGCAGTATTTT. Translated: CASSFVTGGLTDTQYF.

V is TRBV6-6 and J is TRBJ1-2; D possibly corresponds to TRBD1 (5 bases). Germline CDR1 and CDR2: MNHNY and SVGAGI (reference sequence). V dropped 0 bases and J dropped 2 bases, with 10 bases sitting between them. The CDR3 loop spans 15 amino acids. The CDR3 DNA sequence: TGTGCCAGCAGTTACTCGATAGGGGAAAACTATGGCTACACCTTC. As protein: CASSYSIGENYGYTF.

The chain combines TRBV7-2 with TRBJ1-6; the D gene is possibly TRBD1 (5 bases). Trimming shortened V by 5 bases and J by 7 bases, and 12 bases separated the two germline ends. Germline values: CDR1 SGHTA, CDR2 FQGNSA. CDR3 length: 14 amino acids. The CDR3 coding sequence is TGTGCCAGCAGCCTCAGGACACCCAATTCACCCCTCCACTTT. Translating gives CASSLRTPNSPLHF.

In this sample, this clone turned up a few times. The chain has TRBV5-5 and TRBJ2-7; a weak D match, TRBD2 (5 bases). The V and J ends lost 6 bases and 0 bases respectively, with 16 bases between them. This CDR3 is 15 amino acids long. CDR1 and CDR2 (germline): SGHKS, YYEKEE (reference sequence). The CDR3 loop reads CASTTRRQSSYEQYF. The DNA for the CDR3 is TGTGCCAGCACCACCCGGAGGCAGAGCTCCTACGAGCAGTACTTC.

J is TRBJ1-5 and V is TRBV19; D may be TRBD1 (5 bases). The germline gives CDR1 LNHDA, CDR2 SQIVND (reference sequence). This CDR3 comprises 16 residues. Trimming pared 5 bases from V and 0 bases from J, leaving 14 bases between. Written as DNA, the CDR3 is TGTGCCAGTAGTGCGACTGACAGATATAGCAATCAGCCCCAGCATTTT. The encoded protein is CASSATDRYSNQPQHF.

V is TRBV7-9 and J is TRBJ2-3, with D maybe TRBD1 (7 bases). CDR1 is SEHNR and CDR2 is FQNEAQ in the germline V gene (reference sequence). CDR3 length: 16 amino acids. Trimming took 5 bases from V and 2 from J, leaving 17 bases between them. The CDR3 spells CASSPRDSQNTDTQYF. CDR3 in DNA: TGTGCCAGCAGCCCGCGGGACAGTCAGAACACAGATACGCAGTATTTT. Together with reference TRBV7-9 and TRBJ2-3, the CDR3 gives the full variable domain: DTGVSQNPRHKITKRGQNVTFRCDPISEHNRLYWYRQTLGQGPEFLTYFQNEAQLEKSRLLSDRFSAERPKGSFSTLEIQRTEQGDSAMYLCASSPRDSQNTDTQYFGPGTRLTVL.